This record covers a single TCR beta chain. Germline CDR1 is SGHTA and CDR2 is FQGNSA. This CDR3 comprises 15 residues. Trimming cost V 5 bases and J 4 bases; bases outside gene matches: 5. This sample is drawn from a study of blood T cell repertoires in COVID-19. Study at large: Samples taken during acute and convalescent COVID-19 were collected in the United States, Italy and Spain.

Sequencing was performed with immunoSEQ multiplex PCR; in TCRdb, only in-frame clones are kept and a portion is missing. The table shows tens of thousands of clones, with 70% to 90% occurring only once. Sequenced input: peripheral blood. The TCR comes from a human donor in a cohort sampled during active COVID-19. The gene calls are TRBV7-2 and TRBJ2-7; 13 bases fit TRBD2. The CDR3 loop reads CASSPGLAGAYEQYF. The CDR3 nucleotides read TGTGCCAGCAGCCCTGGACTAGCGGGAGCATACGAGCAGTACTTC.